Listed below are T cell receptor beta chains from one sample, sequenced in a study of early T cells in non-severe SARS-CoV-2 infection. TCRdb re-analysed the 5' RACE reads in MiXCR, keeping a single row per CDR3 protein. Among tens of thousands of distinct CDR3 sequences, about 7.7% were seen once, and the ten largest hold about 3.2%. Sequencing input: whole blood. The receptors derive from an adult who was a healthcare worker with PCR-confirmed SARS-CoV-2 infection or an uninfected control (not recorded which). Each CDR3 is given with its conserved first and last residue. The order of the fields is V gene, CDR3 protein.

v_gene: TRBV15
CDR3aa: CATSRDRDSGNFHEQFF

v_gene: TRBV3-1
CDR3aa: CASSQSGRGQGEAFF

v_gene: TRBV11-2
CDR3aa: CASSLFGTENTEAFF

v_gene: TRBV14
CDR3aa: CASSQRLRTSGSYHEQFF

v_gene: TRBV27
CDR3aa: CASSLGVAGGYEQYF

v_gene: TRBV19
CDR3aa: CASKISGETREQYF

v_gene: TRBV20-1
CDR3aa: CSARDFQTGELFF

v_gene: TRBV24-1
CDR3aa: CATSDYTSGHNEQFF

v_gene: TRBV7-3
CDR3aa: CASSPGTRGGNEQFF

v_gene: TRBV5-1
CDR3aa: CASRGGSQETQYF

v_gene: TRBV18
CDR3aa: CASSPLTGDRGTEAFF